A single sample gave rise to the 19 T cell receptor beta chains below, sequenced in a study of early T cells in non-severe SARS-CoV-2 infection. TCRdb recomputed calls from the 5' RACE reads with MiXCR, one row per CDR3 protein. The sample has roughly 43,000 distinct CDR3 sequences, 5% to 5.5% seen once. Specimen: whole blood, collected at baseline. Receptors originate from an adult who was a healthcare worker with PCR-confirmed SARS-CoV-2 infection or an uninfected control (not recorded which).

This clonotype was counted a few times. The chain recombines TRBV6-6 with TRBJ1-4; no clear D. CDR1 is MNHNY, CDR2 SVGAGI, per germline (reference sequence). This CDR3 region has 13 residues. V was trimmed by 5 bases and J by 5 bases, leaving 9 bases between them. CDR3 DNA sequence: TGTGCCAGCAGTAACCTAGAAAATGAAAAACTGTTTTTT. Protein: CASSNLENEKLFF.

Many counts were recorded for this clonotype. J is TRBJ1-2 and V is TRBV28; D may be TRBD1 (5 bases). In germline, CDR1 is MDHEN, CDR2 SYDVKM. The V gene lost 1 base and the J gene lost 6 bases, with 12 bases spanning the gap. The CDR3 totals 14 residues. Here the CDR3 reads CASSLLGLLNGYTF. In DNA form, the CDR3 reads TGTGCCAGCAGTTTATTGGGACTACTAAATGGCTACACCTTC.

CDR3 nucleotides: TGTGCCAGCAGCACCCGAGACGTTCGCACAGATACGCAGTATTTT. Protein product: CASSTRDVRTDTQYF. This chain uses TRBV7-6 with TRBJ2-3; unclear D gene. This CDR3 region has 15 residues. Trimming took off 5 bases at V and 1 base at J, with 13 bases between the two ends. Germline CDR1 reads SGHVS; CDR2 reads FNYEAQ.

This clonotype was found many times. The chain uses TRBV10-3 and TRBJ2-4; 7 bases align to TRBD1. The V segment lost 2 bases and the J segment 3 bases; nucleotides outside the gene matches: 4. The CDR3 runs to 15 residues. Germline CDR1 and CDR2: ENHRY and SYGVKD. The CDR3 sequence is CAISEDRAGKNIQYF. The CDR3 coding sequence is TGTGCCATCAGTGAGGACAGGGCTGGCAAAAACATTCAGTACTTC.

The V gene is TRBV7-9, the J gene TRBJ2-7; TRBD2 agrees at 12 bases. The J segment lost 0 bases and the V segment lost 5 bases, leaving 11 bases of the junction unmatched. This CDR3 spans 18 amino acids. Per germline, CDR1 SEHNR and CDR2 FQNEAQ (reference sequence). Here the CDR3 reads CASSPTGTSGRSSYEQYF. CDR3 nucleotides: TGTGCCAGCAGCCCAACCGGGACTAGCGGGCGAAGCTCCTACGAGCAGTACTTC.

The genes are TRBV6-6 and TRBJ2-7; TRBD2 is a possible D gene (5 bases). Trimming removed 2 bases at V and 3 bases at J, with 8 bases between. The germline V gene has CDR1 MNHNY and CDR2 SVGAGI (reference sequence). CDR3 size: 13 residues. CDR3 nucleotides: TGTGCCAGCAGTTACCTTGAGGGCTACGAGCAGTACTTC. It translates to CASSYLEGYEQYF.

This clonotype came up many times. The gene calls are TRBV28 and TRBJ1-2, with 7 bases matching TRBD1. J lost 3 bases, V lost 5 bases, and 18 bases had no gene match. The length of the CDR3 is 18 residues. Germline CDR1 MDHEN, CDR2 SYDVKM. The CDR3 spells CASSRQDRTALDYYGYTF. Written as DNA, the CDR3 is TGTGCCAGCAGTCGTCAGGACAGGACAGCCCTAGACTACTATGGCTACACCTTC.

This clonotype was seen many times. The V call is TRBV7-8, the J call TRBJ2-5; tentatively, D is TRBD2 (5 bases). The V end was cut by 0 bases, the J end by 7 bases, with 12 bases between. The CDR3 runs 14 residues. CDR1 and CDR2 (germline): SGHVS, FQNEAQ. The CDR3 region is CASSLAEASGTQYF. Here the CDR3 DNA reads TGTGCCAGCAGCTTAGCGGAGGCCTCGGGGACCCAGTACTTC.

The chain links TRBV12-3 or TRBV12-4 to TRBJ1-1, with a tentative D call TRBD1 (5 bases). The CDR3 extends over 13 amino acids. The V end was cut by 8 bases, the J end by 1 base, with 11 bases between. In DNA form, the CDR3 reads TGTGCCAGCTGGGGTGGGGCGAACACTGAAGCTTTCTTT. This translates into CASWGGANTEAFF.

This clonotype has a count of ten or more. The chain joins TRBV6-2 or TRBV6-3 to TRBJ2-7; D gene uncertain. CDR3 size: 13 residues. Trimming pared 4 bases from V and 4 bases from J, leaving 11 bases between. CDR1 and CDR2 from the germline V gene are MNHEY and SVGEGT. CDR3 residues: CASSWARGYEQYF. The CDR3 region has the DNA TGTGCCAGCAGTTGGGCTCGTGGGTACGAGCAGTACTTC.

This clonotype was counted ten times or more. CDR3 protein: CASSYLYEQYF. CDR3 nucleotides: TGTGCCAGCAGTTACCTTTACGAGCAGTACTTC. The chain recombines TRBV6-5 with TRBJ2-7; D gene uncertain. V was shortened by 2 bases and J by 4 bases, with 3 bases between the two germline ends. Looked up from germline, CDR1 is MNHEY and CDR2 is SVGAGI. This CDR3 has 11 amino acids.

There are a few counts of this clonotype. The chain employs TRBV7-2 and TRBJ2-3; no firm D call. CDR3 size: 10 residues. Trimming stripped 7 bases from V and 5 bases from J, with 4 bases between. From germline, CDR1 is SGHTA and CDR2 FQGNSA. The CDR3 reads CASIQDTQYF. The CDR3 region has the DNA TGTGCCAGCATACAAGATACGCAGTATTTT.

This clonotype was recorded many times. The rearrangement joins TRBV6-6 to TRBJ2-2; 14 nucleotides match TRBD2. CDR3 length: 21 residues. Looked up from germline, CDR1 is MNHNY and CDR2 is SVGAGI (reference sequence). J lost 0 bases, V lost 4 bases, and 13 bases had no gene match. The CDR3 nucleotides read TGTGCCAGCAGTTCTAATCGCGGGACTAGCGGGAGTGCAGCGAACACCGGGGAGCTGTTTTTT. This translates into CASSSNRGTSGSAANTGELFF.

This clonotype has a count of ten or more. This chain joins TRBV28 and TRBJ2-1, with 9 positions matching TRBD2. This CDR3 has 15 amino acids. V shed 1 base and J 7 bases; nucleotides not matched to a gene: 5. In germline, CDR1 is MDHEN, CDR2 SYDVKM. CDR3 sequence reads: CASSLSGGRANEQFF. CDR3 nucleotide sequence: TGTGCCAGCAGTTTATCTGGCGGGAGGGCGAATGAGCAGTTCTTC.

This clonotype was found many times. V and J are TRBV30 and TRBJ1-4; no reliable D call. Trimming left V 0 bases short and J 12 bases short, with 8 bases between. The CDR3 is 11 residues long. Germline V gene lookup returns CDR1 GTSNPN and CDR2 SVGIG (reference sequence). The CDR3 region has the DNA TGTGCCTGGAGTGTATCGCGAGAACTGTTTTTT. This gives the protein CAWSVSRELFF.

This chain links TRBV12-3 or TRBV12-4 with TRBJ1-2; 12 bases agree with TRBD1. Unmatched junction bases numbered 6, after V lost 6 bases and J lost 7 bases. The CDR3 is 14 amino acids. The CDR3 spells CASSRDRGQAGYTF. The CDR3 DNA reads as TGTGCCAGCAGCCGGGACAGGGGGCAGGCTGGCTACACCTTC.

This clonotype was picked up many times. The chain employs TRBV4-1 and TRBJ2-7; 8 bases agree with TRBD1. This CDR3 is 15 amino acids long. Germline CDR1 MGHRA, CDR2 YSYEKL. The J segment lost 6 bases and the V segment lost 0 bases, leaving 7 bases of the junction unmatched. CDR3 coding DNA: TGCGCCAGCAGCCAAGATCCCCAGGGGGCTGCCGAGCAGTACTTC. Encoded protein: CASSQDPQGAAEQYF.

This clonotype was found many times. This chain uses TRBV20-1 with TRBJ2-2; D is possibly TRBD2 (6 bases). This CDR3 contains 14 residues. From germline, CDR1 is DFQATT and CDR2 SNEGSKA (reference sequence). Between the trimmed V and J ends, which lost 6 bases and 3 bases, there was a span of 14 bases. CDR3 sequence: CSAQLAGDTGELFF. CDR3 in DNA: TGCAGTGCCCAACTAGCTGGGGACACCGGGGAGCTGTTTTTT.

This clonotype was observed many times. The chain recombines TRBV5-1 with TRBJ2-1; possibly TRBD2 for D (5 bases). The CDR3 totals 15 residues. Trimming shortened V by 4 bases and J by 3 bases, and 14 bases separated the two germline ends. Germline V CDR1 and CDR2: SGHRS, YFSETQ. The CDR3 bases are TGCGCCAGCAGCGGACTGGGCCTCGACTACAATGAGCAGTTCTTC. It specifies CASSGLGLDYNEQFF.